The 25 T cell receptor beta chains reported below all come from one sample, sequenced in a study of T cells in Graves' hyperthyroidism and ophthalmopathy. Authors of the study amplified TCR beta CDR3 regions from RNA transcripts. The TCR CDR3 first-round RT-PCR relied on the HTBI primer set. TCRdb ran MiXCR on the multiplex PCR reads and lists one entry per CDR3 protein. The data contain over 400,000 distinct CDR3 sequences, 14% to 15% of them seen just once; the ten biggest clones take up about 12%. Sample: blood. Source of these receptors: a man aged 18 to 30 with Graves' ophthalmopathy.

This clonotype was seen ten or more times. The chain links TRBV11-2 to TRBJ1-1, with a tentative D call TRBD1 (5 bases). CDR1 is SGHAT, CDR2 FQNNGV, per germline. The CDR3 length is 15 residues. Deletions cut 2 bases from V and 0 bases from J, with 10 bases between. As DNA, the CDR3 is TGTGCCAGCAGCTTATATCCAGGGCTGAACACTGAAGCTTTCTTT. It translates to CASSLYPGLNTEAFF.

This clonotype was picked up many times. This chain connects TRBV7-8 to TRBJ2-7; D unclear. Trimming removed 0 bases from V and 2 bases from J, with 8 bases in between. Germline V gene sequence: CDR1 SGHVS, CDR2 FQNEAQ. The CDR3 totals 14 residues. The CDR3 DNA sequence: TGTGCCAGCAGCTTAGCGAGTTTAACCTACGAGCAGTACTTC. Translating it yields CASSLASLTYEQYF.

This clonotype was observed a few times. J is TRBJ1-1 and V is TRBV10-3, with no clear D. Trimming stripped 1 base from V and 5 bases from J, with 8 bases between. The length of the CDR3 is 13 residues. Germline V CDR1 and CDR2: ENHRY, SYGVKD. DNA of the CDR3: TGTGCCATCAGTGAGTTGGGGAAAACTGAAGCTTTCTTT. Its translation: CAISELGKTEAFF.

J is TRBJ2-5 and V is TRBV9; TRBD2 matches at 7 bases. After removal of 0 bases from V and 5 bases from J, the junction contained 4 bases not matched to a gene. Germline CDR1 SGDLS, CDR2 YYNGEE. The CDR3 loop spans 14 amino acids. CDR3 sequence reads: CASSVGREGETQYF. The CDR3 DNA reads TGTGCCAGCAGCGTAGGCAGGGAGGGGGAGACCCAGTACTTC. The whole variable domain, remainder taken from reference TRBV9 and TRBJ2-5, is DSGVTQTPKHLITATGQRVTLRCSPRSGDLSVYWYQQSLDQGLQFLIQYYNGEERAKGNILERFSAQQFPDLHSELNLSSLELGDSALYFCASSVGREGETQYFGPGTRLLVL.

This clonotype was counted many times. The chain links TRBV20-1 to TRBJ1-2; perhaps TRBD1 as D (6 bases). This CDR3 contains 14 residues. Trimming left V 5 bases short and J 3 bases short, with 16 bases between. CDR1 is DFQATT and CDR2 is SNEGSKA in the germline V gene (reference sequence). This chain's CDR3 is CSAYGGSLDYGYTF. In DNA, the CDR3 is TGCAGTGCTTATGGGGGCTCGTTAGACTATGGCTACACCTTC.

This sequence joins TRBV4-1 and TRBJ1-5, with D hard to call. V was cut by 3 bases and J by 7 bases, with 10 bases left in between. Looked up from germline, CDR1 is MGHRA and CDR2 is YSYEKL. This CDR3 is 13 amino acids long. The CDR3 loop reads CASSHSLGQPQHF. In DNA, the CDR3 is TGCGCCAGCAGCCACTCCCTCGGCCAGCCCCAGCATTTT.

This clonotype was observed many times. This chain connects TRBV20-1 to TRBJ2-3; 7 bases line up with TRBD2. CDR3 length: 12 amino acids. The germline gives CDR1 DFQATT, CDR2 SNEGSKA (reference sequence). The CDR3 region is CGGRVSADTQYF. The CDR3 nucleotides read TGCGGTGGGAGGGTTTCGGCAGATACGCAGTATTTT.

This clonotype appeared many times. This chain connects TRBV27 to TRBJ2-1, with TRBD2 identical over 10 bases. V trimming: 5 bases; J trimming: 6 bases; junction bases outside the gene matches: 13. The V gene's germline CDR1 is MNHEY and CDR2 SMNVEV (reference sequence). The CDR3 extends over 17 amino acids. The CDR3 DNA reads as TGTGCCAGCAGTCCGATGCTAACTAGCGGGACTGGCAATGAGCAGTTCTTC. Translated: CASSPMLTSGTGNEQFF.

This clonotype was observed many times. This chain uses TRBV2 with TRBJ1-3; tentative D call: TRBD1 (5 bases). This CDR3 has 13 residues. Per germline, CDR1 SNHLY and CDR2 FYNNEI. V was trimmed by 9 bases and J by 0 bases, leaving 9 bases between them. CDR3 coding DNA: TGTGCCAGGGGACCTTCCTCTGGAAACACCATATATTTT. Amino acid sequence: CARGPSSGNTIYF.

This clonotype was counted ten times or more. V gene TRBV30 combines with J gene TRBJ2-3; D is undetermined. CDR1 and CDR2 (germline): GTSNPN, SVGIG (reference sequence). V was clipped by 4 bases and J by 1 base, with 6 bases between them. There are 12 residues in the CDR3. The CDR3 loop reads CAWTSRTDTQYF. CDR3 nucleotides: TGTGCCTGGACGAGCCGCACAGATACGCAGTATTTT.

V gene TRBV15 combines with J gene TRBJ2-7; weak D call: TRBD1 (5 bases). The CDR3 spans 16 residues. Germline V gene sequence: CDR1 LNHNV, CDR2 YYDKDF (reference sequence). The germline V and J ends were trimmed by 0 bases and 2 bases, with 14 bases remaining between them. The CDR3 nucleotides are TGTGCCACCAGCAGAGATCATGGCAGGACAACCTACGAGCAGTACTTC. As protein: CATSRDHGRTTYEQYF. The variable domain in full, completed from reference TRBV15 and TRBJ2-7, reads DAMVIQNPRYQVTQFGKPVTLSCSQTLNHNVMYWYQQKSSQAPKLLFHYYDKDFNNEADTPDNFQSRRPNTSFCFLDIRSPGLGDTAMYLCATSRDHGRTTYEQYFGPGTRLTVT.

This clonotype was detected many times. The rearrangement uses TRBV2 and TRBJ1-2; D is unclear. The CDR3 covers 13 residues. The V gene lost 6 bases and the J gene lost 4 bases, with 12 bases spanning the gap. The germline CDR1 and CDR2 sequences are SNHLY and FYNNEI. In nucleotides, the CDR3 is TGTGCCAGCAGCTACGGTCCTACCTATGGCTACACCTTC. It is translated as CASSYGPTYGYTF. The variable domain in full, with the rest retrieved from reference TRBV2 and TRBJ1-2, is EPEVTQTPSHQVTQMGQEVILRCVPISNHLYFYWYRQILGQKVEFLVSFYNNEISEKSEIFDDQFSVERPDGSNFTLKIRSTKLEDSAMYFCASSYGPTYGYTFGSGTRLTVV.

The chain uses TRBV28 and TRBJ2-3; maybe TRBD2 (5 bases). CDR1 and CDR2 (germline): MDHEN, SYDVKM. The CDR3 spans 15 residues. V was pared by 1 base and J by 2 bases, with 10 bases between. The DNA for the CDR3 is TGTGCCAGCAGTTTATCCGGGATGAACACAGATACGCAGTATTTT. Amino acid sequence: CASSLSGMNTDTQYF. Together with reference TRBV28 and TRBJ2-3, the CDR3 gives the full variable domain: DVKVTQSSRYLVKRTGEKVFLECVQDMDHENMFWYRQDPGLGLRLIYFSYDVKMKEKGDIPEGYSVSREKKERFSLILESASTNQTSMYLCASSLSGMNTDTQYFGPGTRLTVL.

A single count supports this clonotype. The CDR3: CASSATWGGAKYEQYF. In DNA form, the CDR3 reads TGTGCCAGCAGTGCCACCTGGGGGGGGGCTAAGTACGAGCAGTACTTC. This sequence joins TRBV2 and TRBJ2-7, with D tentatively TRBD2 (7 bases). Germline V gene data show CDR1 as SNHLY and CDR2 as FYNNEI. V lost 4 bases, J lost 4 bases, and 20 bases lay in between. The CDR3 sequence is 16 residues long. Combining the CDR3 with reference TRBV2 and TRBJ2-7 gives the whole variable domain EPEVTQTPSHQVTQMGQEVILRCVPISNHLYFYWYRQILGQKVEFLVSFYNNEISEKSEIFDDQFSVERPDGSNFTLKIRSTKLEDSAMYFCASSATWGGAKYEQYFGPGTRLTVT.

This clonotype occurred many times. The V and J genes are TRBV11-2 and TRBJ1-1; D not resolved. The germline V gene encodes CDR1 SGHAT and CDR2 FQNNGV. Trimming shortened V by 5 bases and J by 5 bases, and 9 bases separated the two germline ends. This CDR3 comprises 12 residues. CDR3 in amino acids: CASSPRRTEAFF. In nucleotides, the CDR3 is TGTGCCAGCAGCCCTAGGAGGACTGAAGCTTTCTTT. The complete variable domain, with remaining parts taken from reference TRBV11-2 and TRBJ1-1, reads EAGVAQSPRYKIIEKRQSVAFWCNPISGHATLYWYQQILGQGPKLLIQFQNNGVVDDSQLPKDRFSAERLKGVDSTLKIQPAKLEDSAVYLCASSPRRTEAFFGQGTRLTVV.

This clonotype was observed many times. The chain has TRBV11-3 and TRBJ2-3; D gene ambiguous. The CDR3 extends over 15 amino acids. V was cut by 5 bases and J by 5 bases, with 17 bases left in between. Germline V lookup: CDR1 SGHNT, CDR2 YENEEA. The CDR3 loop reads CASSQASVDGDTQYF. CDR3 coding DNA: TGTGCCAGCAGCCAAGCGTCCGTTGATGGAGATACGCAGTATTTT.

This clonotype was detected ten times or more. The V and J genes are TRBV11-2 and TRBJ1-4; D is uncertain. The germline CDR1 and CDR2 sequences are SGHAT and FQNNGV. This CDR3 is 15 amino acids long. Trimming cost V 5 bases and J 10 bases, with 20 bases left between them. DNA of the CDR3: TGTGCCAGCAGCACTAACCACGGGATGACGGGAAAACTGTTTTTT. Translated: CASSTNHGMTGKLFF.

This clonotype has more than one count but fewer than ten. The chain combines TRBV25-1 with TRBJ2-7, with 9 bases that match TRBD2. Unmatched junction bases numbered 17, after V lost 6 bases and J lost 2 bases. CDR3 length: 18 amino acids. CDR1 MGHDK and CDR2 SYGVNS come from the germline V gene. The CDR3 sequence is CASSPPSLGLAGTYEQYF. The CDR3 DNA sequence: TGTGCCAGCAGCCCCCCTAGCCTTGGTCTAGCGGGAACCTACGAGCAGTACTTC.

This clonotype was seen repeatedly, ten times or more. The V and J genes are TRBV7-2 and TRBJ2-2, with D unresolved. Trimming cost V 11 bases and J 5 bases, with 21 bases left between them. The V gene's germline CDR1 is SGHTA and CDR2 FQGNSA. The CDR3 is 15 residues long. The CDR3: CASRLGSSLTGELFF. As DNA, the CDR3 is TGTGCCTCGCGGCTGGGTAGTAGTTTAACCGGGGAGCTGTTTTTT.

The chain uses TRBV5-1 and TRBJ2-3, with 11 bases aligning to TRBD2. V lost 3 bases and J lost 6; bases outside the gene matches: 6. In germline, CDR1 is SGHRS, CDR2 YFSETQ. There are 15 residues in the CDR3. The CDR3 protein is CASSSGTSGEDTQYF. In DNA, the CDR3 is TGCGCCAGCAGCTCCGGGACTAGCGGTGAGGATACGCAGTATTTT.

Here the CDR3 reads CATSPSGGSEAFF. CDR3 nucleotide sequence: TGTGCCACCAGCCCATCAGGGGGCTCTGAAGCTTTCTTT. V is TRBV15 and J is TRBJ1-1; 8 nucleotides line up with TRBD1. With V trimmed by 5 bases and J by 6 bases, 5 bases remained unmatched. The germline gives CDR1 LNHNV, CDR2 YYDKDF (reference sequence). This CDR3 contains 13 residues.

V usage is TRBV18 and J usage is TRBJ1-3, with TRBD1 matching over 7 bases. The junction had 6 bases not matched to a gene; V was cut back by 2 bases and J by 2 bases. Germline V gene sequence: CDR1 KGHSH, CDR2 LQKENI. The CDR3 totals 16 residues. The CDR3 DNA reads TGTGCCAGCTCACCAAGCGCCCAGGGGGCTGGAAACACCATATATTTT. It is translated as CASSPSAQGAGNTIYF. The full variable domain, rest sourced from reference TRBV18 and TRBJ1-3, is NAGVMQNPRHLVRRRGQEARLRCSPMKGHSHVYWYRQLPEEGLKFMVYLQKENIIDESGMPKERFSAEFPKEGPSILRIQQVVRGDSAAYFCASSPSAQGAGNTIYFGEGSWLTVV.

This clonotype showed up just once. V is TRBV7-2 and J is TRBJ2-5; 9 nucleotides line up with TRBD1. Per the germline V gene, CDR1 is SGHTA and CDR2 is FQGNSA. The CDR3 loop spans 14 amino acids. The junction had 4 bases not matched to a gene; V was cut back by 3 bases and J by 5 bases. This CDR3 is CASSFRTGVETQYF. As DNA, the CDR3 is TGTGCCAGCAGCTTCAGGACAGGGGTTGAGACCCAGTACTTC.

This clonotype was observed a handful of times. The gene calls are TRBV5-6 and TRBJ1-2; no clear D gene. The germline V and J ends were trimmed by 0 bases and 5 bases, with 5 bases remaining between them. Germline V gene lookup returns CDR1 SGHDT and CDR2 YYEEEE. The CDR3 runs 12 residues. CDR3 loop: CASSLARYGYTF. CDR3 in DNA: TGTGCCAGCAGCTTGGCACGATATGGCTACACCTTC.

V usage is TRBV5-1 and J usage is TRBJ2-5; 8 bases are a match to TRBD2. The germline V gene encodes CDR1 SGHRS and CDR2 YFSETQ. The length of the CDR3 is 15 residues. V dropped 4 bases and J dropped 1; count of bases not matched to a gene: 6. In DNA form, the CDR3 reads TGCGCCAGCAGCCTCCGGGGGGGCCTCCAAGAGACCCAGTACTTC. Its translation is CASSLRGGLQETQYF.